A selection of T cell receptor beta chains follows, all from one sample in a study of T-cell reconstitution after alpha-beta-depleted transplantation in children. TCRdb analysed the PCR reads with MiXCR anew, one entry per CDR3 protein. Here the sample spans about 500,000 distinct CDR3 sequences, approximately 10% being singletons. The sequenced sample was PBMCs, mostly from graft donor cells, obtained 180 days after TCRalphabeta/CD19-depleted stem cell transplant. The receptors were sampled from a female patient aged 2-10 years who had a stem cell transplant for aplastic anemia, so the T cells may come from the graft donor. CDR3s include the opening cysteine and the closing phenylalanine or tryptophan. D genes are given only for firm matches. Expanded clones get a size class; other rows say once, few or many, or leave the size out.

v_call	d_call	j_call	clone_size	cdr3_aa	cdr3_nt
TRBV10-3	TRBD2	TRBJ2-1	-	CAIRLAGDNEQFF	TGTGCCATTCGACTAGCGGGTGACAATGAGCAGTTCTTC
TRBV6-1	TRBD1	TRBJ1-3	many	CASGPGTGPSGNTIYF	TGTGCCAGTGGTCCCGGGACAGGGCCCTCTGGAAACACCATATATTTT
TRBV7-2	-	TRBJ1-6	many	CASSLVGMGSGNSPLHF	TGTGCCAGCAGCCTGGTCGGGATGGGGAGTGGAAATTCACCCCTCCACTTT
TRBV20-1	-	TRBJ1-4	-	CSARAGPIGRGSATNEKLFF	TGCAGTGCTAGAGCTGGTCCGATTGGGAGGGGTTCTGCAACTAATGAAAAACTGTTTTTT
TRBV7-9	TRBD2	TRBJ2-1	many	CASSLKLAGSYNEQFF	TGTGCCAGCAGCTTAAAGCTAGCGGGGTCCTACAATGAGCAGTTCTTC
TRBV5-1	-	TRBJ2-7	many	CASSLGSQSYEQYF	TGCGCCAGCAGCTTGGGATCTCAGTCCTACGAGCAGTACTTC
TRBV10-3	-	TRBJ2-5	many	CAISESDETQYF	TGTGCCATCAGTGAGAGTGATGAGACCCAGTACTTC
TRBV9	TRBD2	TRBJ2-3	-	CASSVTLTSGRKDTQYF	TGTGCCAGCAGCGTAACTCTAACTAGCGGGAGGAAAGATACGCAGTATTTT
TRBV7-2	-	TRBJ2-5	-	CASSSQGYQETQYF	TGTGCCAGCAGCAGCCAGGGTTACCAAGAGACCCAGTACTTC
TRBV3-1	-	TRBJ1-2	-	CASSQLSGYGYTF	TGTGCCAGCAGCCAATTATCCGGCTATGGCTACACCTTC
TRBV12-3/TRBV12-4	-	TRBJ2-7	few	CASNRGGPYEQYF	TGTGCCAGCAATAGGGGTGGCCCTTACGAGCAGTACTTC
TRBV20-1	-	TRBJ1-5	many	CSARQGIGNQPQHF	TGCAGTGCTAGACAGGGAATAGGCAATCAGCCCCAGCATTTT
TRBV7-2	TRBD1	TRBJ1-6	few	CASSPKGTGAYSPLHF	TGTGCCAGCAGCCCTAAGGGGACAGGGGCCTATTCACCCCTCCACTTT
TRBV20-1	-	TRBJ2-1	many	CSAPTGTLYNEQFF	TGCAGTGCTCCCACCGGGACCCTGTACAATGAGCAGTTCTTC
TRBV20-1	TRBD2	TRBJ2-1	many	CSATSARPYNEQFF	TGCAGTGCCACTAGCGCCCGACCCTACAATGAGCAGTTCTTC
TRBV20-1	-	TRBJ1-5	few	CSAREPLSNQPQHF	TGCAGTGCTAGAGAACCTCTGAGCAATCAGCCCCAGCATTTT
TRBV11-3	-	TRBJ2-2	-	CASSLGAALNTGELFF	TGTGCCAGCAGCTTAGGCGCAGCGTTAAACACCGGGGAGCTGTTTTTT
TRBV2	-	TRBJ2-4	-	CASHSSRRYAKNIQYF	TGTGCCAGCCATTCGTCGAGACGGTACGCCAAAAACATTCAGTACTTC
TRBV21-1	-	TRBJ1-3	-	CASSIRDRDSGNTIYF	TGTGCCAGCAGCATCCGGGACAGGGACTCTGGAAACACCATATATTTT
TRBV12-3/TRBV12-4	TRBD2	TRBJ2-5	few	CASSLSGRARETQYF	TGTGCCAGCAGCCTTAGCGGGAGGGCCCGGGAGACCCAGTACTTC
TRBV12-3/TRBV12-4	-	TRBJ1-5	-	CASSPLSSADQPQHF	TGTGCCAGCAGCCCCCTGTCCTCGGCGGATCAGCCCCAGCATTTT
TRBV9	TRBD2	TRBJ2-5	-	CASSFGTSGRAPQETQYF	TGTGCCAGCAGCTTCGGGACTAGCGGGAGGGCTCCCCAAGAGACCCAGTACTTC
TRBV12-3/TRBV12-4	TRBD1	TRBJ2-5	many	CASSPLGGHRGYF	TGTGCCAGCAGTCCCCTTGGGGGCCACAGGGGATATTTC
TRBV7-2	-	TRBJ1-4	-	CASSHSTNEKLFF	TGTGCCAGCAGCCATTCAACTAATGAAAAACTGTTTTTT
TRBV24-1	-	TRBJ2-3	-	CATSTDSTDTQYF	TGTGCCACCAGTACGGACAGCACAGATACGCAGTATTTT
TRBV28	TRBD2	TRBJ2-1	-	CASSTTSGYNEQFF	TGTGCCAGCAGTACGACTAGCGGATACAATGAGCAGTTCTTC
TRBV29-1	-	TRBJ2-3	-	CSVERATSTDTQYF	TGCAGCGTTGAGCGGGCAACTAGCACAGATACGCAGTATTTT